These 13 T cell receptor beta chains were sequenced from one sample in a study of T cell clonotyping in hematopoietic cell transplantation. Assay: immunoSEQ multiplex PCR; the TCRdb copy retains only in-frame clones and omits some. There are roughly 13,000 clones in the sample; about 60% occur only once, and around 9.3% lies in the top ten. Sequenced material: PBMCs. Source of these receptors: a human donor who either received an allogeneic hematopoietic cell transplant for a myeloid malignancy or was a related donor (not recorded which). Some clones in this sample may be carry-over from other donors' samples.

This rearrangement joins TRBV7-9 to TRBJ2-5; D is ambiguous. The ends were cut back, 1 base at V and 1 base at J, with 7 bases in the middle. Germline V gene sequence: CDR1 SEHNR, CDR2 FQNEAQ (reference sequence). The CDR3 loop spans 14 amino acids. The CDR3 coding sequence is TGTGCCAGCAGCTTAGTGGGCGCCCAAGAGACCCAGTACTTC. Protein product: CASSLVGAQETQYF.

CDR3 sequence reads: CASSQDWDLNEQYF. CDR3 bases: TGCGCCAGCAGCCAAGATTGGGACCTGAACGAGCAGTACTTC. The V and J genes are TRBV4-3 and TRBJ2-7; D is perhaps TRBD1 or TRBD2 (5 bases each). The length of the CDR3 is 14 residues. Looked up from germline, CDR1 is LGHNA and CDR2 is YSLEER. Trimming removed 0 bases at V and 5 bases at J, with 11 bases between.

The V gene is TRBV5-4, the J gene TRBJ1-1; 7 positions agree with TRBD1. J was trimmed by 0 bases and V by 5 bases; bases with no gene match: 7. This CDR3 comprises 15 residues. From germline, CDR1 is SGHNT and CDR2 YYREEE (reference sequence). The CDR3 sequence is CASRKRDSMNTEAFF. The DNA of the CDR3 is TGTGCCAGCAGAAAACGGGACAGCATGAACACTGAAGCTTTCTTT. The whole variable domain, remainder taken from reference TRBV5-4 and TRBJ1-1, is ETGVTQSPTHLIKTRGQQVTLRCSSQSGHNTVSWYQQALGQGPQFIFQYYREEENGRGNFPPRFSGLQFPNYSSELNVNALELDDSALYLCASRKRDSMNTEAFFGQGTRLTVV.

The V and J genes are TRBV7-2 and TRBJ1-2, with a tentative D call TRBD1 (6 bases). Looked up from germline, CDR1 is SGHTA and CDR2 is FQGNSA. The CDR3 loop spans 12 amino acids. The V gene lost 8 bases and the J gene lost 3 bases, with 10 bases spanning the gap. CDR3 residues: CASEKGDYGYTF. CDR3 sequence (DNA): TGTGCCAGCGAAAAGGGGGACTATGGCTACACCTTC.

The V call is TRBV25-1, the J call TRBJ2-7; TRBD1 might be the D (6 bases). CDR1 is MGHDK, CDR2 SYGVNS, per germline. Between the trimmed V and J ends, which lost 3 bases and 3 bases, there was a span of 12 bases. CDR3 length: 14 amino acids. CDR3 in DNA: TGTGCCAGCAGTGAGGGTGGGGGCCTCTACGAGCAGTACTTC. Residues: CASSEGGGLYEQYF.

The J gene is TRBJ1-1, the V gene TRBV6-1; maybe TRBD1 (6 bases). V was pared by 4 bases and J by 0 bases, with 12 bases between. Germline CDR1 is MNHNS and CDR2 is SASEGT. This CDR3 contains 15 residues. CDR3 in amino acids: CASSGWTEVNTEAFF. CDR3 coding DNA: TGTGCCAGCAGTGGATGGACAGAGGTGAACACTGAAGCTTTCTTT.

The chain recombines TRBV6-5 with TRBJ1-5, with D possibly matching TRBD1 (6 bases). Germline V gene sequence: CDR1 MNHEY, CDR2 SVGAGI. CDR3 length: 14 amino acids. V gave up 2 bases and J gave up 4 bases, with 9 bases separating them. CDR3 sequence: CASSYRDTNQPQHF. Here the CDR3 DNA reads TGTGCCAGCAGTTACCGGGACACTAATCAGCCCCAGCATTTT.

The chain is built from TRBV5-1 and TRBJ1-6; 7 bases agree with TRBD1. Germline CDR1 SGHRS, CDR2 YFSETQ. The CDR3 covers 14 residues. V lost 5 bases to trimming and J lost 8 bases; unmatched junction nucleotides: 7. This CDR3 reads CASRFARGDSPLHF. The CDR3, as DNA: TGCGCCAGCAGATTTGCCAGGGGGGATTCACCCCTCCACTTT.

This clone is medium-sized in the sample. The chain carries TRBV29-1 and TRBJ1-1, with D possibly TRBD1 on 5 matching bases. This CDR3 is 10 amino acids long. Germline V gene sequence: CDR1 SQVTM, CDR2 ANQGSEA. The V end was cut by 7 bases, the J end by 5 bases, with 8 bases between. The CDR3 bases are TGCAGCGCTTGGGGGACTGAAGCTTTCTTT. It specifies CSAWGTEAFF.

The J gene is TRBJ2-6, the V gene TRBV14; D is unclear. CDR1 is SGHDN, CDR2 FVKESK, per germline. The CDR3 has 14 residues. The ends were cut back, 6 bases at V and 4 bases at J, with 10 bases in the middle. CDR3 residues: CASSPQWGANVLTF. In DNA, the CDR3 is TGTGCCAGCAGTCCTCAGTGGGGGGCCAACGTCCTGACTTTC.

This clone was recorded once. V gene TRBV7-9 combines with J gene TRBJ2-7; D call uncertain. Trimming took 5 bases from V and 5 from J, leaving 28 bases between them. Germline V gene data show CDR1 as SEHNR and CDR2 as FQNEAQ (reference sequence). CDR3 size: 18 residues. CDR3 nucleotide sequence: TGTGCCAGCAGCCCCCTTATGGCAGGCTACGACTGGTTTCACGAGCAGTACTTC. This codes for CASSPLMAGYDWFHEQYF.

The V call is TRBV25-1, the J call TRBJ1-2, with a tentative D call TRBD1 (6 bases). CDR1 is MGHDK, CDR2 SYGVNS, per germline. Trimming took off 2 bases at V and 5 bases at J, with 15 bases between the two ends. The CDR3 loop spans 15 amino acids. The CDR3, as DNA: TGTGCCAGCAGTGAAGTCTCGACAGGTTCTTATGGCTACACCTTC. Protein product: CASSEVSTGSYGYTF.

The chain links TRBV6-6 to TRBJ1-6; 7 bases map to TRBD1. Germline V gene data show CDR1 as MNHNY and CDR2 as SVGAGI (reference sequence). V dropped 11 bases and J dropped 5; count of bases not matched to a gene: 9. The CDR3 runs 14 residues. CDR3: CAARTGQNNSPLHF. The CDR3 DNA reads as TGTGCCGCCCGGACGGGACAGAATAATTCACCCCTCCACTTT.